This TCR beta chain was captured by sequencing in a study of cytomegalovirus exposure and HLA in healthy donors. The study, taken as a whole, reports: It was approximately 150 TCR beta chains that were listed as cytomegalovirus-associated. Among the CMV-associated chains, a few were confirmed in vitro as specific for CMV antigens. For most TCR sequences rarity was the rule, although some public TCRs occurred in many donors. Reports described diagnosis of cytomegalovirus status by the classifier as highly specific and sensitive.

Of note for this clone: What it recognizes is unknown.

PCR employed 60 Vbeta and 13 Jbeta primers. Using immunoSEQ multiplex PCR, the repertoire was profiled, and TCRdb retains in-frame clones only, with some absent. Here the sample spans 150,000 to 200,000 clones, 70% to 85% being singletons. Sequencing used PBMCs. The sequence came from a man aged 35-49 years in good health and CMV-seropositive.

The CDR3 DNA is TGTGCCAGCAGCCAGGGACAGGGGGCGTTCACAGATACGCAGTATTTT. As protein: CASSQGQGAFTDTQYF. This chain links TRBV7-8 with TRBJ2-3, with 12 bases fitting TRBD1. J was trimmed by 2 bases and V by 5 bases; bases with no gene match: 5. This CDR3 is 16 amino acids long. Germline V gene sequence: CDR1 SGHVS, CDR2 FQNEAQ. Together with reference TRBV7-8 and TRBJ2-3, the CDR3 gives the full variable domain: GAGVSQSPRYKVAKRGQDVALRCDPISGHVSLFWYQQALGQGPEFLTYFQNEAQLDKSGLPSDRFFAERPEGSVSTLKIQRTQQEDSAVYLCASSQGQGAFTDTQYFGPGTRLTVL.